A single sample gave rise to the 21 T cell receptor beta chains below, sequenced in a study of T cells in Graves' hyperthyroidism and ophthalmopathy. RNA transcripts provided the source from which TCR beta CDR3 regions were amplified. HTBI primers drove first-round RT-PCR of the TCR CDR3. One entry per CDR3 protein results from TCRdb running MiXCR on the multiplex PCR reads. The sample lists around 760,000 distinct CDR3 sequences, roughly a third occurring once. Sequenced input: blood. These receptors all come from a woman aged 40-49 years with Graves' hyperthyroidism.

This clonotype was seen only a few times. The chain is built from TRBV5-6 and TRBJ1-1; D is undetermined. The CDR3 contains 13 residues. Germline V gives CDR1 SGHDT, CDR2 YYEEEE. V lost 2 bases, J lost 12 bases, and 17 bases lay in between. CDR3 amino acids: CASSFTGRSKPFF. CDR3 bases: TGTGCCAGCAGCTTTACTGGGCGATCGAAACCTTTCTTT.

This clonotype was found a few times. J is TRBJ1-1 and V is TRBV6-5; D call uncertain. In germline, CDR1 is MNHEY, CDR2 SVGAGI. The CDR3 has 15 amino acids. V lost 2 bases and J lost 0, with 10 bases in between. CDR3 residues: CASSYKITLNTEAFF. The CDR3 DNA reads TGTGCCAGCAGTTACAAAATAACCTTGAACACTGAAGCTTTCTTT.

The rearrangement uses TRBV20-1 and TRBJ2-5; 15 bases align to TRBD2. This CDR3 comprises 18 residues. Germline loops: CDR1 DFQATT, CDR2 SNEGSKA (reference sequence). V lost 0 bases to trimming and J lost 5 bases; unmatched junction nucleotides: 10. CDR3 in amino acids: CSARDPKRTSGGVETQYF. The CDR3 DNA follows: TGCAGTGCTAGAGATCCGAAGAGGACTAGCGGGGGGGTTGAGACCCAGTACTTC.

Worth noting for this clonotype: Because the CDR3 is missing its conserved closing phenylalanine or tryptophan, this is likely a read error. This chain joins TRBV29-1 and TRBJ2-7; D is undetermined. The germline V gene encodes CDR1 SQVTM and CDR2 ANQGSEA. With 2 bases removed from V and 2 bases from J, the gap between germline ends came to 10 bases. This CDR3 has 13 residues. The CDR3 DNA is TGCAGCGTTGAATCGGGCTTGCCCTACGAGCAGTACCTC. It codes for CSVESGLPYEQYL.

Remarks on this clonotype: A much larger clonotype is one base distant, so this may be a read error. The V call is TRBV7-2, the J call TRBJ1-6, with TRBD1 matching 8 bases. Germline V gene sequence: CDR1 SGHTA, CDR2 FQGNSA. The CDR3 covers 14 residues. The junction had 4 bases not matched to a gene; V was cut back by 4 bases and J by 8 bases. The CDR3 loop is CASSSDRGDSPLHF. In DNA form, the CDR3 reads TGTGCCAGCAGCTCCGACAGGGGTGATTCACCCCTCCACTTT.

This clonotype was recorded once. This chain joins TRBV11-1 and TRBJ2-7, with 7 bases aligning to TRBD2. This CDR3 has 15 amino acids. The V and J ends lost 3 bases and 0 bases, in that order; junction bases with no gene match: 5. The germline V gene encodes CDR1 SGHAT and CDR2 FQDESV (reference sequence). The CDR3 protein is CASSFTGGTSYEQYF. Here the CDR3 DNA reads TGTGCCAGCAGCTTCACGGGGGGAACCTCCTACGAGCAGTACTTC. Complete variable domain (other parts from reference TRBV11-1 and TRBJ2-7): EAEVAQSPRYKITEKSQAVAFWCDPISGHATLYWYRQILGQGPELLVQFQDESVVDDSQLPKDRFSAERLKGVDSTLKIQPAELGDSAMYLCASSFTGGTSYEQYFGPGTRLTVT.

In its sample, this clonotype was seen many times. The genes are TRBV6-5 and TRBJ2-7; 12 bases match TRBD1. Per germline, CDR1 MNHEY and CDR2 SVGAGI. CDR3 size: 13 residues. Trimming at V came to 8 bases and at J to 6 bases, leaving 5 bases not matched to a gene. CDR3 loop: CASRDRGLGEQYF. The CDR3 bases are TGTGCCAGCCGGGACAGGGGGCTCGGCGAGCAGTACTTC.

The chain is built from TRBV19 and TRBJ1-1; D possibly corresponds to TRBD1 (5 bases). Deletions cut 5 bases from V and 1 base from J, with 14 bases between. This CDR3 is built from 15 residues. The germline gives CDR1 LNHDA, CDR2 SQIVND (reference sequence). The CDR3 spells CASSPGGTSNTEAFF. The CDR3 DNA follows: TGTGCCAGTAGTCCCGGAGGGACGTCGAACACTGAAGCTTTCTTT.

The chain is built from TRBV19 and TRBJ1-2; no definite D call. The CDR3 spans 13 residues. Trimming pared 1 base from V and 3 bases from J, leaving 6 bases between. The germline V gene has CDR1 LNHDA and CDR2 SQIVND (reference sequence). Written as DNA, the CDR3 is TGTGCCAGTAGTATAGCCTTCTACTATGGCTACACCTTC. Amino acids: CASSIAFYYGYTF. The full variable domain, rest sourced from reference TRBV19 and TRBJ1-2, is DGGITQSPKYLFRKEGQNVTLSCEQNLNHDAMYWYRQDPGQGLRLIYYSQIVNDFQKGDIAEGYSVSREKKESFPLTVTSAQKNPTAFYLCASSIAFYYGYTFGSGTRLTVV.

This clonotype was counted at least ten times. This chain joins TRBV10-3 and TRBJ2-7; tentative D call: TRBD1 (6 bases). The CDR3 is 13 amino acids. Trimming cost V 9 bases and J 2 bases, with 14 bases left between them. The germline V gene encodes CDR1 ENHRY and CDR2 SYGVKD. CDR3 DNA sequence: TGTGCCATAACTGACAGGTCACCCTACGAGCAGTACTTC. This encodes CAITDRSPYEQYF.

The chain recombines TRBV7-9 with TRBJ1-2; no clear D gene. CDR3 length: 11 residues. The V gene's germline CDR1 is SEHNR and CDR2 FQNEAQ (reference sequence). V was trimmed by 5 bases and J by 8 bases, leaving 9 bases between them. CDR3 amino acids: CASSATGGYTF. The CDR3 DNA reads as TGTGCCAGCAGCGCGACTGGCGGCTACACCTTC.

This chain uses TRBV29-1 with TRBJ2-7, with D uncertain. Between the trimmed V and J ends, which lost 4 bases and 0 bases, there was a span of 7 bases. The CDR3 is 12 amino acids. Germline lookup yields CDR1 SQVTM and CDR2 ANQGSEA. This chain's CDR3 is CSVGWASYEQYF. The CDR3 bases are TGCAGCGTTGGGTGGGCCTCCTACGAGCAGTACTTC.

This clonotype showed up just a few times. The CDR3 loop reads CSVEGQGATEAFF. CDR3 in DNA: TGCAGCGTTGAGGGACAGGGGGCCACTGAAGCTTTCTTT. The chain is built from TRBV29-1 and TRBJ1-1, with 12 bases aligning to TRBD1. Germline V gives CDR1 SQVTM, CDR2 ANQGSEA. This CDR3 contains 13 residues. With V trimmed by 3 bases and J by 4 bases, 0 bases remained unmatched.

Concerning this clonotype: A much larger clone sits a single nucleotide away, making a read error possible. No conserved phenylalanine or tryptophan is present at the end of the CDR3, so a read error is the likely explanation. V and J are TRBV7-9 and TRBJ1-2; D gene uncertain. This CDR3 is 13 amino acids long. The germline V gene encodes CDR1 SEHNR and CDR2 FQNEAQ (reference sequence). V gave up 2 bases and J gave up 4 bases, with 8 bases separating them. This CDR3 is CASSLHESYGYTL. CDR3 sequence (DNA): TGTGCCAGCAGCTTACACGAGAGCTATGGCTACACCCTC.

With respect to this clonotype: A much larger clone lies one base from this, so it may be a read error. This rearrangement joins TRBV19 to TRBJ2-7; either TRBD1 or TRBD2 may supply D (5 bases each). Germline V CDR1 and CDR2: LNHDA, SQIVND (reference sequence). This CDR3 comprises 11 residues. The CDR3: CASRTGDERYF. The DNA of the CDR3 is TGTGCCAGTAGAACCGGGGACGAGCGGTACTTC.

The chain is built from TRBV6-1 and TRBJ1-4, with TRBD1 matching 10 bases. CDR3 size: 15 residues. Germline CDR1 MNHNS, CDR2 SASEGT. The V and J ends lost 4 bases and 3 bases, in that order; junction bases with no gene match: 2. In DNA, the CDR3 is TGTGCCAGCAGTGGACAGGGGGCACCTAATGAAAAACTGTTTTTT. This gives the protein CASSGQGAPNEKLFF.

This clonotype was picked up a small number of times. V is TRBV5-1 and J is TRBJ1-2; 9 nucleotides match TRBD1. The CDR3 spans 16 residues. V lost 5 bases, J lost 6 bases, and 14 bases stayed unmatched. In germline, CDR1 is SGHRS, CDR2 YFSETQ. CDR3 loop: CASSPAGTGPEDGYTF. The CDR3 DNA reads as TGCGCCAGCAGTCCGGCGGGGACAGGGCCTGAGGATGGCTACACCTTC.

This clonotype has at least ten counts. V and J are TRBV2 and TRBJ1-5, with D uncertain. The CDR3 is made up of 13 amino acids. Germline CDR1 SNHLY, CDR2 FYNNEI. The germline V and J ends were trimmed by 6 bases and 5 bases, with 11 bases remaining between them. The CDR3 loop reads CASSERGDQPQHF. CDR3 nucleotide sequence: TGTGCCAGCAGCGAACGGGGTGATCAGCCCCAGCATTTT.

At least ten counts were recorded for this clonotype. The gene calls are TRBV15 and TRBJ1-1; D is uncertain. Trimming shortened V by 2 bases and J by 3 bases, and 7 bases separated the two germline ends. The germline gives CDR1 LNHNV, CDR2 YYDKDF (reference sequence). CDR3 size: 13 residues. The CDR3, as DNA: TGTGCCACCAGCAGACGAACAGACACTGAAGCTTTCTTT. This encodes CATSRRTDTEAFF.

This chain connects TRBV6-2 or TRBV6-3 to TRBJ1-1; tentatively, D is TRBD1 (6 bases). Deletions cut 6 bases from V and 8 bases from J, with 16 bases between. Germline lookup yields CDR1 MNHEY and CDR2 SVGEGT. CDR3 length: 13 residues. The CDR3 loop is CASRRTGLSEAFF. The DNA for the CDR3 is TGTGCCAGCAGGCGTACAGGGTTAAGCGAAGCTTTCTTT.

The table lists this clonotype with many counts. CDR3 nucleotide sequence: TGCAGTGCTAGAGAAAACAGGGTTCTCACTGAAGCTTTCTTT. Its translation: CSARENRVLTEAFF. J is TRBJ1-1 and V is TRBV20-1; TRBD1 is a possible D gene (6 bases). Trimming removed 0 bases from V and 4 bases from J, with 12 bases in between. CDR1 is DFQATT, CDR2 SNEGSKA, per germline (reference sequence). CDR3 length: 14 amino acids.